The rows below give T cell receptor beta chains drawn from one sample of a study of T cells in Graves' hyperthyroidism and ophthalmopathy. MiXCR, applied by TCRdb to the multiplex PCR reads, yields one record per CDR3 protein. The table shows a few hundred thousand distinct CDR3 sequences, with approximately 15% occurring only once. Material for sequencing was blood. The receptors here all came from a woman in her thirties or forties with Graves' hyperthyroidism that later progressed to Graves' ophthalmopathy. The CDR3 runs from the conserved cysteine through the conserved F or W. A D gene is named only where the DNA matches it firmly. Expanded clones are given a class, and other clones once, few, many or no size at all.

j_gene,d_gene,abundance,v_gene,CDR3nt,CDR3aa
TRBJ2-2,TRBD2,.,TRBV12-3/TRBV12-4,TGTGCCAGCAGGGGGAGGGGACTAGCTATGACCGGGGAGCTGTTTTTT,CASRGRGLAMTGELFF
TRBJ2-1,TRBD2,.,TRBV20-1,TGCAGTGCTAGCCCTGTAGCGGGGGTTTACAATGAGCAGTTCTTC,CSASPVAGVYNEQFF
TRBJ1-2,.,many,TRBV12-3/TRBV12-4,TGTGCCAGCAGTAGGGGTGCGCAGGGTGACGGCTACACCTTC,CASSRGAQGDGYTF
TRBJ1-1,TRBD1,.,TRBV27,TGTGCCAGCAGTTCCCGAGGGGGCACGGCTTTCTTT,CASSSRGGTAFF
TRBJ2-3,TRBD1,few,TRBV20-1,TGCAGTGCTAGGGGACAGGGAAAGGATACGCAGTATTTT,CSARGQGKDTQYF
TRBJ2-2,.,.,TRBV9,TGTGCCAGCAGCGTAAAAGGACAGATAACCACCGGGGAGCTGTTTTTT,CASSVKGQITTGELFF
TRBJ1-1,.,many,TRBV30,TGTGCCTGGAGCATGTCGCTAAGCACTGAAGCTTTCTTT,CAWSMSLSTEAFF
TRBJ2-2,TRBD2,few,TRBV19,TGTGCCAGTAGTATAGGCAGACTAGCCACCGGGGAGCTGTTTTTT,CASSIGRLATGELFF
TRBJ2-1,TRBD2,.,TRBV10-3,TGTGCCATCAGTGGGGGGCGGGAGGGTTTAGACAATGAGCAGTTCTTC,CAISGGREGLDNEQFF
TRBJ1-2,TRBD1,many,TRBV28,TGTGCCAGCAGTTATGCCACTCCCGGACAGGGTGGCGGCTACACCTTC,CASSYATPGQGGGYTF
TRBJ2-1,TRBD1,.,TRBV5-8,TGTGCCAGCAGGGACAGGGGAACTTATGATGAGCAGTTCTTC,CASRDRGTYDEQFF
TRBJ2-1,.,many,TRBV20-1,TGCAGTGCTAGTGGCGGGACAGCTGGGGATGAGCAGTTCTTC,CSASGGTAGDEQFF
TRBJ2-1,.,.,TRBV11-2,TGTGCCAGCAGCTTACGTAGGACCGAGAATGAGCAGTTCTTC,CASSLRRTENEQFF
TRBJ2-1,.,.,TRBV20-1,TGCAGTGCTAGAGTACTGGGAATAAACAATGAGCAGTTCTTC,CSARVLGINNEQFF
TRBJ2-7,TRBD2,many,TRBV3-1,TGTGCCAGCAGCCGTGGCGGGAGCGGGGACGAGCAGTACTTC,CASSRGGSGDEQYF
TRBJ1-4,.,.,TRBV2,TGTGCCAGCAGTGACCAGATTAGACTGTTTTTT,CASSDQIRLFF
TRBJ2-7,TRBD1,few,TRBV10-1,TGCGCCAGCAGTGAGTCCCACGGGACAGGGAATAACGAGCAGTACTTC,CASSESHGTGNNEQYF
TRBJ1-5,.,many,TRBV7-9,TGTGCCAGCAGCCCCTATGGATTGAATCAGCCCCAGCATTTT,CASSPYGLNQPQHF
TRBJ2-7,TRBD2,many,TRBV2,TGTGCCAGCAGTGATATGACTAGCGGGAGCAACGAGCAGTACTTC,CASSDMTSGSNEQYF
TRBJ2-1,TRBD2,.,TRBV4-2,TGTGCCAGCAGCCAAGGACTAGCGGGGCTCTACAATGAGCAGTTCTTC,CASSQGLAGLYNEQFF
TRBJ1-1,.,few,TRBV10-3,TGTGCCATCAGAAGTTCGGCGGTGAACACTGAAGCTTTCTTT,CAIRSSAVNTEAFF
TRBJ2-7,.,many,TRBV28,TGTGCCAGCAGCGGGAGTTGGGGAAACGAGCAGTACTTC,CASSGSWGNEQYF
TRBJ2-1,TRBD2,many,TRBV24-1,TGTGCCACCAGTGAACCGGGACTAACCTACAATGAGCAGTTCTTC,CATSEPGLTYNEQFF
TRBJ2-5,TRBD2,few,TRBV20-1,TGCAGTGCCTTAAAGGCGGGAGGTCAAGAGACCCAGTACTTC,CSALKAGGQETQYF
TRBJ2-7,TRBD1,few,TRBV20-1,TGCAGTGCTATATCAGACAGGGGGGGATACGAGCAGTACTTC,CSAISDRGGYEQYF
TRBJ2-5,.,many,TRBV20-1,TGCAGTGCTAGAGATCCGGGACAAATACAAGAGACCCAGTACTTC,CSARDPGQIQETQYF
TRBJ2-2,.,many,TRBV11-2,TGTGCCAGCAGCCCGTTTTCTCCAGGGAGACTGAACACCGGGGAGCTGTTTTTT,CASSPFSPGRLNTGELFF
TRBJ2-3,TRBD2,many,TRBV12-3/TRBV12-4,TGTGCCAGCAGTCTAGCGGGAGAGAGCACAGATACGCAGTATTTT,CASSLAGESTDTQYF
TRBJ2-1,.,many,TRBV18,TGTGCCAGCTCACCGAAGCCTTACAATGAGCAGTTCTTC,CASSPKPYNEQFF
TRBJ2-7,TRBD2,many,TRBV3-1,TGTGCCAGCAGCCAAGGAGCGGGAGGGCCCTACGAGCAGTACTTC,CASSQGAGGPYEQYF
TRBJ1-5,.,many,TRBV28,TGTGCCAGCAGTTTGGGAGGGGGAGGCAATCAGCCCCAGCATTTT,CASSLGGGGNQPQHF
TRBJ1-4,.,many,TRBV30,TGTGCCTGTTCCCGGGGACCGAATGAAAAACTGTTTTTT,CACSRGPNEKLFF
TRBJ1-1,.,many,TRBV11-2,TGTGCCAGCAGCAGCCCCGGGGCAGGTAACACTGAAGCTTTCTTT,CASSSPGAGNTEAFF
TRBJ1-1,.,.,TRBV7-9,TGTGCCAGCAGCTTAGAAGGGCGGGGACACTCCACTGAAGCTTTCTTT,CASSLEGRGHSTEAFF
TRBJ2-7,.,.,TRBV29-1,TGCAGCGTTGAAGAGGTCTGGGGGGTCGGCGAGCAGTACTTC,CSVEEVWGVGEQYF
TRBJ2-1,.,few,TRBV5-1,TGCGCCAGCAGCTTGGCCGGGGTCGAGCAGTTCTTC,CASSLAGVEQFF
TRBJ2-1,TRBD2,.,TRBV20-1,TGCAGTGCTAGGGGTCTAGCGGGAAGACTCATAAATTACAATGAGCAGTTCTTC,CSARGLAGRLINYNEQFF
TRBJ2-1,.,few,TRBV28,TGTGCCAGCAGTTTAGGGTCAGGGCGGGTCAATGAGCAGTTCTTC,CASSLGSGRVNEQFF
TRBJ2-7,TRBD1,.,TRBV28,TGTGCCAGCGAGCCGGGACAGGGAACCTACGAGCAGTACTTC,CASEPGQGTYEQYF
TRBJ2-7,TRBD2,many,TRBV19,TGTGCCAGTAGTATAGTCTATCAGGGACTAGCGGAGCAGTACTTC,CASSIVYQGLAEQYF
TRBJ2-5,TRBD2,.,TRBV2,TGTGCCAGCAGCGAGGGTTTTTTTACGCGGGAGGTAGAGACCCAGTACTTC,CASSEGFFTREVETQYF
TRBJ1-1,TRBD1,many,TRBV29-1,TGCAGCGTTGGAGAGGAAACAGGGGGATTTGAAGCTTTCTTT,CSVGEETGGFEAFF
TRBJ2-1,.,many,TRBV6-1,TGTGCCAGCAATATGGGGAGCTCCTACAATGAGCAGTTCTTC,CASNMGSSYNEQFF
TRBJ2-7,TRBD2,few,TRBV6-1,TGTGCCAGCAGTAAGCGGGAGGGCCTGAGTCACGACAAATCCTACGAGCAGTACTTC,CASSKREGLSHDKSYEQYF
TRBJ2-3,TRBD1,many,TRBV7-9,TGTGCCAGCAGCTTAGTATCCGGCGGGACAGGGTTTTCAGATACGCAGTATTTT,CASSLVSGGTGFSDTQYF
TRBJ2-3,TRBD1,many,TRBV7-9,TGTGCCAGCAGCCAGGGGGCAGATACGCAGTATTTT,CASSQGADTQYF